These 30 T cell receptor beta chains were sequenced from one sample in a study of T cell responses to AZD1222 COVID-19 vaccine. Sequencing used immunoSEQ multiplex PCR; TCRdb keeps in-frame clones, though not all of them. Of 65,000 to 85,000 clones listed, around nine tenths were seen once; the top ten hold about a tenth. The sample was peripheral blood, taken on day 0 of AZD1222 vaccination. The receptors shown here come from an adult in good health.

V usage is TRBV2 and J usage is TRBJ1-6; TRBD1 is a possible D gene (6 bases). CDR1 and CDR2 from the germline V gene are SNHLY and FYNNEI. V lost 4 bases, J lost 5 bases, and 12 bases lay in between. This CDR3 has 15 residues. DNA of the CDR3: TGTGCCAGCAGTGGTCTGCAGGGGAATAATTCACCCCTCCACTTT. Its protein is CASSGLQGNNSPLHF.

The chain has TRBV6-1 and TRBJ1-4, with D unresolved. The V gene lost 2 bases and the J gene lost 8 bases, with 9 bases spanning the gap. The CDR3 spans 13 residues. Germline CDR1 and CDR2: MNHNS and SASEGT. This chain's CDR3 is CASSEPGIEKLFF. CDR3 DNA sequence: TGTGCCAGCAGTGAACCGGGTATCGAAAAACTGTTTTTT.

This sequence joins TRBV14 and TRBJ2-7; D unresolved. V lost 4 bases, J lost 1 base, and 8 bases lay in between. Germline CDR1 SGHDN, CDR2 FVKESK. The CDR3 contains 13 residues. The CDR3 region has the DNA TGTGCCAGCAGCCGGTACGGGTCCTACGAGCAGTACGTC. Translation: CASSRYGSYEQYV.

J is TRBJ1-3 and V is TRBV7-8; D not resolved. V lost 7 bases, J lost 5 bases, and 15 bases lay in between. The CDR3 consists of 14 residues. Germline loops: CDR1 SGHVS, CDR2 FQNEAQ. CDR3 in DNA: TGTGCCAGCACCCGTCGGGGTTCCAGAAACACCATATATTTT. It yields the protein CASTRRGSRNTIYF.

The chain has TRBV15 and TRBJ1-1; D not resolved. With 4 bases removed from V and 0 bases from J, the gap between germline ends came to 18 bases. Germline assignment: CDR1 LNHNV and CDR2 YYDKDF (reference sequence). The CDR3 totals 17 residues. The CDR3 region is CATSNGLPRAMNTEAFF. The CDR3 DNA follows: TGTGCCACCAGCAACGGACTTCCCCGGGCAATGAACACTGAAGCTTTCTTT.

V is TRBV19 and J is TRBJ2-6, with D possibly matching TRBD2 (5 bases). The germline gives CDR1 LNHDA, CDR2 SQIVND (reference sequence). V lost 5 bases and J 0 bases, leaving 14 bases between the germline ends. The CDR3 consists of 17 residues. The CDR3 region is CASSPGSVDSGANVLTF. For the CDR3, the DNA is TGTGCCAGTAGTCCGGGGTCTGTCGACTCTGGGGCCAACGTCCTGACTTTC.

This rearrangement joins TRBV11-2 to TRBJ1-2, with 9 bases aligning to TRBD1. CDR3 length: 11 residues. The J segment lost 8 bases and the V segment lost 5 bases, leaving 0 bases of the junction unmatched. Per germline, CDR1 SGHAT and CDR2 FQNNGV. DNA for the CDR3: TGTGCCAGCAGCGGACAGGGGGGCTACACCTTC. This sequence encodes CASSGQGGYTF.

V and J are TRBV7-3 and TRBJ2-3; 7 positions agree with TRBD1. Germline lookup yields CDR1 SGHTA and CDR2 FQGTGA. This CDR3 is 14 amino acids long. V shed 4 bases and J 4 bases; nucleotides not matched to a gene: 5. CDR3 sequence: CASSSTGYPDTQYF. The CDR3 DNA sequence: TGTGCCAGCAGCTCGACAGGGTACCCAGATACGCAGTATTTT.

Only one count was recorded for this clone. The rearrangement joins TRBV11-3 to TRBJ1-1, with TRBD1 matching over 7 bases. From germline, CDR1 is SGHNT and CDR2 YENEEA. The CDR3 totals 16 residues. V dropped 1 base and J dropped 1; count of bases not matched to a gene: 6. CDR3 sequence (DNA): TGTGCCAGCAGCTTAGGATATACAGGGGCGAACACTGAAGCTTTCTTT. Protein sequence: CASSLGYTGANTEAFF.

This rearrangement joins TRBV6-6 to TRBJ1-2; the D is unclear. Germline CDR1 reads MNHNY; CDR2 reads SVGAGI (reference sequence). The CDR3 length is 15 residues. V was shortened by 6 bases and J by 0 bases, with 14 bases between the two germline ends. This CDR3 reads CASSGGIDTNYGYTF. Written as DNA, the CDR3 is TGTGCCAGCAGCGGAGGGATAGACACTAACTATGGCTACACCTTC.

The CDR3 nucleotides are TGCGCCAGCAGCACAGGTGGAGGGGATGAAAAACTGTTTTTT. This sequence encodes CASSTGGGDEKLFF. The chain carries TRBV5-1 and TRBJ1-4, with a weak D call TRBD1 (5 bases). This CDR3 comprises 14 residues. V lost 4 bases and J 6 bases, leaving 13 bases between the germline ends. The germline gives CDR1 SGHRS, CDR2 YFSETQ.

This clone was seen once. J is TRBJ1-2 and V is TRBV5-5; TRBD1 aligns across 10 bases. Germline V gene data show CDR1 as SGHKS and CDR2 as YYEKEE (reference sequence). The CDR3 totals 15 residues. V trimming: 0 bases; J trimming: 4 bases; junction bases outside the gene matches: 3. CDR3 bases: TGTGCCAGCAGCTTGGAGGGACAGGGGAGCTATGGCTACACCTTC. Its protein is CASSLEGQGSYGYTF.

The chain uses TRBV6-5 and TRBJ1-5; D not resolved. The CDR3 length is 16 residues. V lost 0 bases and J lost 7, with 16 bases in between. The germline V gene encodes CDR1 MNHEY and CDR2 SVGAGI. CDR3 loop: CASSYSTHPEGQPQHF. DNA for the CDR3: TGTGCCAGCAGTTACTCGACTCACCCGGAGGGACAGCCCCAGCATTTT.

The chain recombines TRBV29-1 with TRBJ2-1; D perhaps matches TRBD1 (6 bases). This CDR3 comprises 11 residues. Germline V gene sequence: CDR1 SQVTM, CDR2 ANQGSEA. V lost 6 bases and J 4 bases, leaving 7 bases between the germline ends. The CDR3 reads CSVGQYNEQFF. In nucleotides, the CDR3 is TGCAGCGTCGGACAGTACAATGAGCAGTTCTTC.

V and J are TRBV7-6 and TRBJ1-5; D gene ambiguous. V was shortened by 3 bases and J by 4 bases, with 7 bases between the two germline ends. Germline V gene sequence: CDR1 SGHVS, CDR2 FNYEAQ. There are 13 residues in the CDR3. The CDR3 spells CASSFRENQPQHF. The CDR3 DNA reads TGTGCCAGCAGCTTCAGAGAGAATCAGCCCCAGCATTTT. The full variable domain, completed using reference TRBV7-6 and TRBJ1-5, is GAGVSQSPRYKVTKRGQDVALRCDPISGHVSLYWYRQALGQGPEFLTYFNYEAQQDKSGLPNDRFSAERPEGSISTLTIQRTEQRDSAMYRCASSFRENQPQHFGDGTRLSIL.

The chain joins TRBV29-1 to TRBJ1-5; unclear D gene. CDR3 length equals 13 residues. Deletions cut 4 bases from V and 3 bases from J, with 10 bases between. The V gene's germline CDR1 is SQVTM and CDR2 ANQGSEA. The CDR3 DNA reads TGCAGCGTTGGGGAGAGAAACAATCAGCCCCAGCATTTT. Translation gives CSVGERNNQPQHF.

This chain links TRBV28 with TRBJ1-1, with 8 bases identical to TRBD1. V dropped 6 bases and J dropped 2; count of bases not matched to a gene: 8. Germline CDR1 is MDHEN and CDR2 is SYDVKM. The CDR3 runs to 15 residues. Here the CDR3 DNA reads TGTGCCAGCAGCTCAGGGGGCGCTTTTAACACTGAAGCTTTCTTT. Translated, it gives CASSSGGAFNTEAFF. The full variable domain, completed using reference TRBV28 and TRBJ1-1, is DVKVTQSSRYLVKRTGEKVFLECVQDMDHENMFWYRQDPGLGLRLIYFSYDVKMKEKGDIPEGYSVSREKKERFSLILESASTNQTSMYLCASSSGGAFNTEAFFGQGTRLTVV.

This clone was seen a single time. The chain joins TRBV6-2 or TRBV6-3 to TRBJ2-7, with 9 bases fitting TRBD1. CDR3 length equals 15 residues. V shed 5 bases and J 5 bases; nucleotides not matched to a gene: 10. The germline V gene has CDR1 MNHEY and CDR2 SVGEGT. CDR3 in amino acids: CASSHRRTGVNEQYF. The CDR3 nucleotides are TGTGCCAGCAGTCACCGAAGGACAGGGGTAAACGAGCAGTACTTC.

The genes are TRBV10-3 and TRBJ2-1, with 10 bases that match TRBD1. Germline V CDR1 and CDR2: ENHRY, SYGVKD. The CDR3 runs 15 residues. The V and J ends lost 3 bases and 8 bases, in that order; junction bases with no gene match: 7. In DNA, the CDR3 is TGTGCCATCAGTGAAGAAGGACAGGGGGACTATGAGCAGTTCTTC. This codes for CAISEEGQGDYEQFF.

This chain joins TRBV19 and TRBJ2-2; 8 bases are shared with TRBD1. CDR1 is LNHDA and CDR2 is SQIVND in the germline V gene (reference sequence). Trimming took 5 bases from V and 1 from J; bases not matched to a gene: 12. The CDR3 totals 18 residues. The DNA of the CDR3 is TGTGCCAGTAGTTTACGGCCAGGGGGCTATGGGAACACCGGGGAGCTGTTTTTT. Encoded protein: CASSLRPGGYGNTGELFF.

Written as DNA, the CDR3 is TGTGCCAGTCGCCCCCCCACCGCCCTACTCTATGGCTACACCTTC. Translation gives CASRPPTALLYGYTF. The chain carries TRBV6-5 and TRBJ1-2; D is unclear. Germline V gene data show CDR1 as MNHEY and CDR2 as SVGAGI. V lost 9 bases to trimming and J lost 4 bases, with 21 bases between them. The CDR3 has 15 amino acids.

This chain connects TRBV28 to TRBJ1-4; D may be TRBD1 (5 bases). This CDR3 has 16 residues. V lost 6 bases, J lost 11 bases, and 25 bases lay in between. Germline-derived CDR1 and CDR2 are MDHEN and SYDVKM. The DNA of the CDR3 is TGTGCCAGCAGAACACCGGGGGAAAGCCGCCGGGGCAAACTGTTTTTT. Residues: CASRTPGESRRGKLFF.

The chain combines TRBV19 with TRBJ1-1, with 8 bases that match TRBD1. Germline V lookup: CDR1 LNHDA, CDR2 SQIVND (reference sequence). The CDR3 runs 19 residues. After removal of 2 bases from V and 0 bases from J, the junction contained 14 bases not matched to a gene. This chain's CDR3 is CASSIRGITGTGMNTEAFF. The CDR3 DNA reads TGTGCCAGTAGTATAAGGGGAATAACCGGGACAGGCATGAACACTGAAGCTTTCTTT.

In DNA form, the CDR3 reads TGCGCCAGCAGCTTGGACCAGGTAGCCGGGGCCAACGTCCTGACTTTC. Its translation: CASSLDQVAGANVLTF. This chain joins TRBV5-1 and TRBJ2-6; D is undetermined. The CDR3 covers 16 residues. Germline CDR1 is SGHRS and CDR2 is YFSETQ. Trimming left V 0 bases short and J 4 bases short, with 11 bases between.

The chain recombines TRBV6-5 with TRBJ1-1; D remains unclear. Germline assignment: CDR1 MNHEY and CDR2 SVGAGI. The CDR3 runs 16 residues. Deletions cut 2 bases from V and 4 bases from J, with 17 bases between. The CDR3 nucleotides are TGTGCCAGCAGTTACAGTGGCGGGGAACTGGGCACTGAAGCTTTCTTT. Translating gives CASSYSGGELGTEAFF.

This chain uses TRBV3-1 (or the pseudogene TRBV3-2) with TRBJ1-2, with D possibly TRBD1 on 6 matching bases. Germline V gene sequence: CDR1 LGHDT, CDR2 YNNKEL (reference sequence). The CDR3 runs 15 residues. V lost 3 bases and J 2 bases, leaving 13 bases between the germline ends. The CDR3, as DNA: TGTGCCAGCAGCCACCTGACAGGTGGAAACTATGGCTACACCTTC. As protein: CASSHLTGGNYGYTF.

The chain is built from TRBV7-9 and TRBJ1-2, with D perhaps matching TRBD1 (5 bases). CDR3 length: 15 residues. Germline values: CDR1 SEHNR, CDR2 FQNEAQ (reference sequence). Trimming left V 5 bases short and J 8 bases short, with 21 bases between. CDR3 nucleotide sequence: TGTGCCAGCAGCCCACCCCGGGACCCCGGAAGGGGCTACACCTTC. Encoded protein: CASSPPRDPGRGYTF.

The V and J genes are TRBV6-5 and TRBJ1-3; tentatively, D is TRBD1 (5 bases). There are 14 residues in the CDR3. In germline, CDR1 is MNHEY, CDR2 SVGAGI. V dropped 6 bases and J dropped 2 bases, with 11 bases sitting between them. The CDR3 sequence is CASSPGSAGNTIYF. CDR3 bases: TGTGCCAGCAGCCCAGGGTCGGCTGGAAACACCATATATTTT.

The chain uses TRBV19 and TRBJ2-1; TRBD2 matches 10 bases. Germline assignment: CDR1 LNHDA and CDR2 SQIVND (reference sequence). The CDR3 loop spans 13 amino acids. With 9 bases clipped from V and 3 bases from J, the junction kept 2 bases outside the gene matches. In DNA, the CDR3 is TGTGCCAGCGTAGCGGGGGGCTACAATGAGCAGTTCTTC. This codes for CASVAGGYNEQFF.

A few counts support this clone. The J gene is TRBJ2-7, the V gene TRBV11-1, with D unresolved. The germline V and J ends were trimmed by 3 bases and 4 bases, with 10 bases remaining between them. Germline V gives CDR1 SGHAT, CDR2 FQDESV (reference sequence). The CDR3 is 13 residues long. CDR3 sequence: CASSLERAYEQYF. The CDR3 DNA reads TGTGCCAGCAGCTTGGAGCGCGCTTACGAGCAGTACTTC.